Sequencing of this T cell receptor beta chain was carried out in a study of blood T cell repertoires in COVID-19. Study as a whole: Material from acute and convalescent COVID-19 was sourced from the United States, Italy and Spain. T cells, B-cell-depleted T cells, or PBMCs provided the cDNA or gDNA that served as material.

Authors' methods: Reference gene primers were amplified, and this amplification served to estimate nucleated cell counts. Clones were sequenced by immunoSEQ multiplex PCR, and TCRdb holds only the in-frame ones, with some missing. V and J calls and clone size are given by that table; D and trimming were obtained from the DNA. This sample carries 250,000 or so clones, 88% of them seen once, and the ten largest clones take 0.7% to 0.85%. The CDR3 is 17 amino acids. V lost 2 bases and J lost 2; bases outside the gene matches: 4. CDR1 and CDR2 from the germline V gene are MNHEY and SMNVEV (reference sequence).

The TCR comes from a woman aged 30 to 39 with acute or convalescent COVID-19. Sequenced input: peripheral blood. V usage is TRBV27 and J usage is TRBJ2-3, with TRBD2 matching 13 bases. The CDR3 protein is CASSLVGTSGATDTQYF. The CDR3, as DNA: TGTGCCAGCAGTTTAGTGGGGACTAGCGGGGCCACAGATACGCAGTATTTT.